The 4 T cell receptor beta chains listed next were all sequenced from one sample in a study of PD-L1 blockade in urothelial cancer (dated by TCRdb to about 2017). This sample's time point label indicates: pretreatment peripheral blood. Receptor libraries were prepared by the immunoSEQ multiplex PCR assay. The source is immuneACCESS, and TCRdb retained only in-frame sequences with V and J called. Part of the clones is not carried over; for the studies checked, unresolved V genes explain less than half of this, and the remainder is unexplained. A total of tens of thousands of clones appear in this sample, roughly 80% of them only once. The leading ten clones occupy approximately 4.3% of the sample. This material consisted of PBMCs, taken around atezolizumab (anti-PD-L1) treatment. These receptors originate from a man in his 70s with urothelial cancer.

This clone has just a few counts. The chain employs TRBV30 and TRBJ1-2; D gene unclear. The germline CDR1 and CDR2 sequences are GTSNPN and SVGIG (reference sequence). V lost 0 bases and J 8 bases, leaving 16 bases between the germline ends. CDR3 length: 14 residues. This chain's CDR3 is CAWSVSGLTGGYTF. The DNA of the CDR3 is TGTGCCTGGAGTGTCTCGGGTCTAACGGGAGGCTACACCTTC.

The table lists this clone with a few counts. The chain joins TRBV6-5 to TRBJ1-1; D ambiguous. The CDR3 sequence is 12 residues long. With 5 bases removed from V and 9 bases from J, the gap between germline ends came to 13 bases. Germline CDR1 is MNHEY and CDR2 is SVGAGI. CDR3 bases: TGTGCCAGCAGTCCACGCGGCGGGAAAGCTTTCTTT. Translation: CASSPRGGKAFF.

The V and J genes are TRBV28 and TRBJ1-1; D is possibly TRBD1 (5 bases). The V gene lost 7 bases and the J gene lost 7 bases, with 13 bases spanning the gap. From germline, CDR1 is MDHEN and CDR2 SYDVKM. The CDR3 loop spans 12 amino acids. The DNA of the CDR3 is TGTGCCAGCACCCCCGGGGGGTTTGAAGCTTTCTTT. Protein: CASTPGGFEAFF.

The chain links TRBV7-6 to TRBJ2-5; D remains unclear. The CDR3 has 12 residues. The V end lost 5 bases, the J end lost 0 bases, and 4 bases lay between the germline ends. The germline V gene encodes CDR1 SGHVS and CDR2 FNYEAQ. The CDR3 DNA follows: TGTGCCAGCAGCCGGTACCAAGAGACCCAGTACTTC. Amino acids: CASSRYQETQYF.